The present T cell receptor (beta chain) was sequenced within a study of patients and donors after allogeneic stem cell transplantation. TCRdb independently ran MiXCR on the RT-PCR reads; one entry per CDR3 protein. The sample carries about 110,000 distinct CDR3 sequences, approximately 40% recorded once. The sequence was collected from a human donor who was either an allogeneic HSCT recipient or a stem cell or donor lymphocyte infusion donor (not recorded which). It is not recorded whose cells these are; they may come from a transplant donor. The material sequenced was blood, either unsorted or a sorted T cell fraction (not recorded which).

CDR3 sequence reads: CSVEPASAGGGGKEQFF. CDR3 nucleotides: TGCAGCGTTGAACCCGCGTCAGCGGGAGGAGGGGGTAAGGAGCAGTTCTTC. The gene calls are TRBV29-1 and TRBJ2-1; the match to TRBD2 covers 9 bases. This CDR3 is 17 amino acids long. V was clipped by 2 bases and J by 10 bases; unmatched bases: 18. Germline CDR1 reads SQVTM; CDR2 reads ANQGSEA.